This T cell receptor beta chain derives from a study of blood T cells in healthy people across ages (dated by TCRdb to 2014 to 2015). Concerning the study at large: Template switching captured roughly one uniquely barcoded TCR beta cDNA molecule per two T cells in model experiments. Using the same blood draw, the study looked at two additional independent replicas of 1 million unique cDNA reads for two donors, one aged 18 to 30 and the other aged 80 or older. Using deep sequencing normalized with unique cDNA molecular identifiers, the study measured how TCR beta repertoire diversity changes with age. Donors were grouped into four age groups: young (average about 15 years), middle-aged (about 40), aged (around 62) and long-lived (about 82).

Of note for this clonotype: This receptor's antigen is unknown. Compared with germline, one end of the junction differs, possibly owing to a read error.

Broader findings and caveats from the paper: Because the CMV infection status of the donors was unknown, age-related changes in expanded clonotypes may potentially have been confounded. As age increased, observed TCR beta diversity per million T cells dropped in a roughly linear way, and a significant reduction was already evident by age around 41. Since profiling was done on bulk unsorted PBMCs, naive and antigen-experienced compartments could not be conclusively compared. The percentage of naive T cells measured by flow cytometry correlated strongly with observed TCR beta diversity. Compared with the aged group, more naive CD4+ T cells, fewer expanded clones and increased TCR diversity were shown by the long-lived group, suggesting age selection. Estimates of total diversity from one million sequenced T cells were regarded as lower bounds and underestimates.

To prepare the library, 5' RACE was applied. The reads were generated on an Illumina HiSeq 2500. The second PCR ran for roughly 7 to 11 cycles and used a J-beta primer mix along with a sample-barcoded 5' primer. A template-switch 5' adaptor carrying 12 random nucleotides introduced a unique molecular identifier onto each TCR beta cDNA molecule. Each sample yielded at least 3 million CDR3-containing paired-end reads. First-strand cDNA synthesis was performed from all RNA using the Mint cDNA synthesis kit, with priming by a TRBC-specific oligonucleotide. All cDNA was treated with uracil-DNA glycosylase and then went through a first 18-cycle PCR with the universal primers M1SS and BC2_uni_R. Concerning the study's data processing: For normalization, 1 million high-quality reads were randomly selected from each sample, with every read carrying a distinct molecular identifier. Reads sharing molecular identifiers were discarded rather than binned into consensus sequences. CDR3 identification, clonotype clustering and error correction used MiTCR with a Q25 quality threshold and the strictest error-elimination algorithm. A nonparametric unseen species model using Euler transformation provided a lower-bound estimate of total TCR beta diversity. Starting from the raw public reads, TCRdb applied fastp trimming at Q25, assembled clones with MiXCR and retained in-frame beta chains. Identical CDR3 proteins give one entry, which carries the most common genes and DNA. The V and J calls here are based on TCRdb, not the publication. This sample lists approximately 800,000 distinct CDR3 sequences; roughly 24% were detected once. 3% of the sample is in the top ten clones.

Donors were 35 to 40 systemically healthy Caucasian individuals from Russia aged roughly 6 to 90 years. Each donor gave ten milliliters of peripheral blood, drawn into EDTA-treated Vacutainer tubes. PBMCs were isolated by Ficoll-Paque density-gradient centrifugation, with at least 6 million obtained per sample. Trizol reagent was used to extract total RNA from the PBMCs, yielding at least 6 micrograms per sample. The percentages of naive CD45RAhigh/CD27high T cells were determined by flow cytometry on a PBMC aliquot from every donor. From its cysteine to its phenylalanine, the CDR3 spans 14 amino acids. Kept here is only the CDR3 DNA, which spans 42 bases and is read in frame from base 1. Reading the germline V gene gives CDR1 MGHDK and CDR2 SYGVNS. The sample was also linked to a second study, of T cells of mothers and their children. As the second study states: Donors were nine systemically healthy Caucasian individuals: three mothers and their six children. cDNA synthesis consumed the entire amount of extracted RNA, loaded at around 1.5 ug RNA in each 15 ul reaction. In the second PCR, the M1S primer added sample barcodes and 2-4 random nucleotides. Over 8.5 million TCR beta CDR3 reads were obtained for each mother, and millions of reads were obtained for each child. Thymic selection similarly shapes TCR recombination output in related and unrelated pairs, with minor effect from inherited differences. Normalized repertoire overlap was always slightly but never significantly higher in related than unrelated mother-child pairs. With a sensitivity of approximately 100 clones per million clonotypes, no persistent microchimeric T cell clones were detected. In the study, deep NGS was used to compare the TCR beta repertoires of mothers and children, and features distinguishing related mother-child pairs from unrelated individuals were sought. On average, the children were approximately 11 +/- 4 years old, while the mothers were about 40 +/- 4 years old. After adapter ligation was performed with NEBNext reagents, the libraries were sequenced on an Illumina HiSeq 2000 with 100+100 nt paired-end reads. To prevent cross-contamination, the mother and child libraries were prepared a month apart and were sequenced in separate runs. Each donor had between about 450,000 and 2,200,000 distinct TCR beta clonotypes identified. Naive TCR beta clonotypes were estimated from low-frequency clonotypes matched to each donor's FACS-determined naive share, without sorting.

This TCR derives from a boy aged 5-17 years in good health. Recombination joined TRBV25-1 with TRBJ1-4; the D gene assignment is ambiguous. Sequencing was done on a sample of blood. CDR3 reads: CASSVPGFNEKLFF. In nucleotide form, the sequence is TGTGCCAGCAGTGTTCCGGGGTTTAATGAAAAGCTGTTTTTT.